These 30 T cell receptor beta chains were all obtained from the same sample, sequenced in a study of blood T cell repertoires in COVID-19. The method was immunoSEQ multiplex PCR; TCRdb's version includes in-frame clones alone and lacks a portion of them. The data show around 98,000 clones, with 70% to 80% seen just once and around 22% held by the top ten. Sequencing used peripheral blood. The receptors shown here come from a man between 65 and 79 years old with acute or convalescent COVID-19.

The chain recombines TRBV11-2 with TRBJ2-7; the D gene is possibly TRBD1 (6 bases). Per the germline V gene, CDR1 is SGHAT and CDR2 is FQNNGV. The ends were cut back, 1 base at V and 0 bases at J, with 16 bases in the middle. The CDR3 runs to 17 residues. The CDR3 spells CASSLVGRGDLSYEQYF. The CDR3 region has the DNA TGTGCCAGCAGCTTAGTAGGCAGGGGCGATCTCTCCTACGAGCAGTACTTC.

The rearrangement links TRBV2 to TRBJ2-2, with 8 bases fitting TRBD2. The CDR3 extends over 13 amino acids. Germline V lookup: CDR1 SNHLY, CDR2 FYNNEI. V lost 8 bases, J lost 3 bases, and 2 bases stayed unmatched. The DNA for the CDR3 is TGTGCCAGCCGGGGGGGCCACACCGGGGAGCTGTTTTTT. This encodes CASRGGHTGELFF.

The table lists this clone with a count of one. The rearrangement links TRBV18 to TRBJ2-5; maybe TRBD1 (6 bases). Germline values: CDR1 KGHSH, CDR2 LQKENI. The CDR3 spans 13 residues. Trimming stripped 5 bases from V and 3 bases from J, with 10 bases between. The CDR3 reads CASSEQGEETQYF. In DNA, the CDR3 is TGTGCCAGCTCAGAACAGGGAGAAGAGACCCAGTACTTC.

The gene calls are TRBV15 and TRBJ2-3; D perhaps matches TRBD2 (6 bases). CDR1 and CDR2 from the germline V gene are LNHNV and YYDKDF (reference sequence). The germline V and J ends were trimmed by 0 bases and 5 bases, with 18 bases remaining between them. This CDR3 contains 17 residues. The CDR3 is CATSRDLELAPGDTQYF. DNA for the CDR3: TGTGCCACCAGCAGAGATCTGGAACTAGCCCCCGGAGATACGCAGTATTTT.

V and J are TRBV19 and TRBJ1-2; D possibly corresponds to TRBD1 (5 bases). The CDR3 runs to 14 residues. Germline V gene lookup returns CDR1 LNHDA and CDR2 SQIVND (reference sequence). V lost 8 bases and J lost 4, with 17 bases in between. DNA of the CDR3: TGTGCCAGTCACTCAGCGGGACGGCTCTATGGCTACACCTTC. It translates to CASHSAGRLYGYTF.

The rearrangement uses TRBV2 and TRBJ1-1; possible D gene TRBD1, 5 bases. With 6 bases removed from V and 7 bases from J, the gap between germline ends came to 15 bases. Germline CDR1 SNHLY, CDR2 FYNNEI. The length of the CDR3 is 13 residues. CDR3 residues: CASRVGTDYEAFF. The CDR3 DNA sequence: TGTGCCAGCAGGGTCGGGACGGACTATGAAGCTTTCTTT.

J is TRBJ1-2 and V is TRBV7-9, with a weak D call TRBD1 (5 bases). V shed 7 bases and J shed 0 bases, with 9 bases lying between them. This CDR3 comprises 13 residues. CDR1 and CDR2 from the germline V gene are SEHNR and FQNEAQ (reference sequence). The CDR3 reads CASTPGANYGYTF. CDR3 bases: TGTGCCAGCACCCCGGGGGCTAACTATGGCTACACCTTC.

The rearrangement links TRBV9 to TRBJ2-2; 7 bases fit TRBD2. The CDR3 is 15 amino acids. Germline loops: CDR1 SGDLS, CDR2 YYNGEE. The junction had 5 bases not matched to a gene; V was cut back by 0 bases and J by 6 bases. The CDR3 loop reads CASSVVGGSPGELFF. The CDR3 DNA is TGTGCCAGCAGCGTAGTCGGCGGGAGTCCCGGGGAGCTGTTTTTT.

V usage is TRBV19 and J usage is TRBJ2-5; 8 positions agree with TRBD1. After removal of 5 bases from V and 2 bases from J, the junction contained 7 bases not matched to a gene. Germline V gene sequence: CDR1 LNHDA, CDR2 SQIVND (reference sequence). The CDR3 has 15 amino acids. The CDR3 nucleotides read TGTGCCAGTAGTCGCAGGGGGCCCCCTCAAGAGACCCAGTACTTC. It translates to CASSRRGPPQETQYF.

The chain is built from TRBV9 and TRBJ2-5; TRBD2 matches 8 bases. This CDR3 contains 13 residues. Germline V gene sequence: CDR1 SGDLS, CDR2 YYNGEE. V was clipped by 4 bases and J by 5 bases; unmatched bases: 4. CDR3 sequence: CASSLRTSETQYF. The CDR3 DNA follows: TGTGCCAGCAGCCTCCGGACTAGCGAGACCCAGTACTTC.

This clone was picked up one time. The chain has TRBV5-1 and TRBJ1-1; TRBD1 aligns across 7 bases. There are 15 residues in the CDR3. Germline V gene lookup returns CDR1 SGHRS and CDR2 YFSETQ. V lost 4 bases to trimming and J lost 3 bases; unmatched junction nucleotides: 9. The DNA for the CDR3 is TGCGCCAGCAGCCCTCAGGGGGGAGGCGACACTGAAGCTTTCTTT. Translation gives CASSPQGGGDTEAFF. The full variable domain, its missing parts supplied by reference TRBV5-1 and TRBJ1-1, is KAGVTQTPRYLIKTRGQQVTLSCSPISGHRSVSWYQQTPGQGLQFLFEYFSETQRNKGNFPGRFSGRQFSNSRSEMNVSTLELGDSALYLCASSPQGGGDTEAFFGQGTRLTVV.

The J gene is TRBJ1-2, the V gene TRBV3-1 (or the pseudogene TRBV3-2); 7 positions match TRBD1. Germline V CDR1 and CDR2: LGHDT, YNNKEL (reference sequence). J was trimmed by 5 bases and V by 4 bases; bases with no gene match: 10. The CDR3 covers 15 residues. The CDR3 DNA reads TGTGCCAGCAGCCCATACCTACAGGGGTCGTATGGCTACACCTTC. Translating it yields CASSPYLQGSYGYTF.

The rearrangement uses TRBV11-3 and TRBJ2-2, with D perhaps matching TRBD2 (5 bases). The CDR3 totals 15 residues. Germline V gene lookup returns CDR1 SGHNT and CDR2 YENEEA. V lost 2 bases and J 1 base, leaving 8 bases between the germline ends. The chain's CDR3 is CASSLSSGNTGELFF. CDR3 DNA sequence: TGTGCCAGCAGCTTAAGCAGCGGGAACACCGGGGAGCTGTTTTTT.

The V call is TRBV3-1 (or the pseudogene TRBV3-2), the J call TRBJ2-5; 7 bases agree with TRBD1. This CDR3 has 15 amino acids. V gave up 1 base and J gave up 1 base; unmatched junction bases: 3. Per germline, CDR1 LGHDT and CDR2 YNNKEL (reference sequence). The CDR3 sequence: CASSQGGGGQETQYF. The DNA of the CDR3 is TGTGCCAGCAGCCAAGGAGGGGGCGGCCAAGAGACCCAGTACTTC.

The rearrangement joins TRBV6-6 to TRBJ2-2; a weak D match, TRBD1 (5 bases). This CDR3 spans 14 amino acids. Trimming left V 1 base short and J 5 bases short, with 8 bases between. The germline V gene has CDR1 MNHNY and CDR2 SVGAGI (reference sequence). The DNA for the CDR3 is TGTGCCAGCAGTTACTGGCAGGGAACCGGGGAGCTGTTTTTT. Its translation is CASSYWQGTGELFF.

The table lists this clone with a few counts. The DNA for the CDR3 is TGTGCCAGCAGCGGACAGGGCAGGCCCGGAAACACCATATATTTT. Protein sequence: CASSGQGRPGNTIYF. The chain uses TRBV9 and TRBJ1-3; 7 bases are a match to TRBD1. The CDR3 is 15 residues long. Losses at the gene ends were 3 bases for V and 4 bases for J; bases not matched to a gene: 7. Germline assignment: CDR1 SGDLS and CDR2 YYNGEE.

This clone was counted only a few times. V usage is TRBV27 and J usage is TRBJ1-5, with 10 bases matching TRBD1. V was pared by 2 bases and J by 3 bases, with 7 bases of the junction left unmatched. Germline CDR1 MNHEY, CDR2 SMNVEV (reference sequence). This CDR3 contains 17 residues. This CDR3 is CASSLEGTGVHNQPQHF. CDR3 coding DNA: TGTGCCAGCAGTTTAGAGGGGACAGGGGTCCACAATCAGCCCCAGCATTTT.

This clone appeared a few times. This chain links TRBV6-5 with TRBJ2-7; 8 bases agree with TRBD1. The germline V gene has CDR1 MNHEY and CDR2 SVGAGI. The ends lost 5 bases at V and 4 bases at J; junction bases unmatched: 4. This CDR3 is built from 13 residues. In nucleotides, the CDR3 is TGTGCCAGCAGTCGGGACAGGTTTTACGAGCAGTACTTC. It encodes CASSRDRFYEQYF.

The J gene is TRBJ2-3, the V gene TRBV5-8; 7 bases line up with TRBD1. The CDR3 covers 15 residues. V trimming: 4 bases; J trimming: 8 bases; junction bases outside the gene matches: 13. Germline CDR1 and CDR2: SGHTS and YDEGEE. CDR3 protein: CASSPRTGHYTTQYF. The CDR3 DNA follows: TGTGCCAGCAGCCCCCGGACAGGCCACTACACTACGCAGTATTTT.

The V gene is TRBV28, the J gene TRBJ2-3, with 10 positions matching TRBD2. This CDR3 region has 15 residues. Germline V CDR1 and CDR2: MDHEN, SYDVKM. With 6 bases clipped from V and 7 bases from J, the junction kept 10 bases outside the gene matches. The CDR3 is CASRQLAGLRNTQYF. The CDR3 DNA sequence: TGTGCCAGCAGACAACTAGCGGGATTGAGAAATACGCAGTATTTT.

This clone was observed a few times. This sequence joins TRBV19 and TRBJ1-2; a possible D gene is TRBD1 (5 bases). Per the germline V gene, CDR1 is LNHDA and CDR2 is SQIVND (reference sequence). The length of the CDR3 is 15 residues. Trimming shortened V by 7 bases and J by 4 bases, and 19 bases separated the two germline ends. The CDR3: CASTQKAGNTYGYTF. The CDR3 DNA follows: TGTGCCAGTACCCAAAAGGCAGGGAACACCTATGGCTACACCTTC. The whole variable domain, remainder taken from reference TRBV19 and TRBJ1-2, is DGGITQSPKYLFRKEGQNVTLSCEQNLNHDAMYWYRQDPGQGLRLIYYSQIVNDFQKGDIAEGYSVSREKKESFPLTVTSAQKNPTAFYLCASTQKAGNTYGYTFGSGTRLTVV.

The chain combines TRBV9 with TRBJ2-1, with 12 bases fitting TRBD2. CDR1 and CDR2 (germline): SGDLS, YYNGEE. This CDR3 has 16 amino acids. V was clipped by 0 bases and J by 4 bases; unmatched bases: 2. For the CDR3, the DNA is TGTGCCAGCAGCGTAGGGACTAGCGGGAAATACAATGAGCAGTTCTTC. Its protein product is CASSVGTSGKYNEQFF. Variable domain in full (rest from reference TRBV9 and TRBJ2-1): DSGVTQTPKHLITATGQRVTLRCSPRSGDLSVYWYQQSLDQGLQFLIQYYNGEERAKGNILERFSAQQFPDLHSELNLSSLELGDSALYFCASSVGTSGKYNEQFFGPGTRLTVL.

The chain carries TRBV10-2 and TRBJ2-1; D is unclear. This CDR3 is 13 amino acids long. Germline CDR1 reads WSHSY; CDR2 reads SAAADI. Trimming left V 6 bases short and J 4 bases short, with 10 bases between. The CDR3, as DNA: TGCGCCAGCAGCATGTCCGGGTACAATGAGCAGTTCTTC. This sequence encodes CASSMSGYNEQFF.

The V gene is TRBV5-1, the J gene TRBJ2-7; 9 nucleotides align to TRBD1. Per the germline V gene, CDR1 is SGHRS and CDR2 is YFSETQ. Losses at the gene ends were 5 bases for V and 5 bases for J; bases not matched to a gene: 5. The CDR3 is 13 amino acids. For the CDR3, the DNA is TGCGCCAGCAGGCCCGGGACAGGGAACGAGCAGTACTTC. Its protein is CASRPGTGNEQYF. Supplemented by reference TRBV5-1 and TRBJ2-7, the full variable domain reads KAGVTQTPRYLIKTRGQQVTLSCSPISGHRSVSWYQQTPGQGLQFLFEYFSETQRNKGNFPGRFSGRQFSNSRSEMNVSTLELGDSALYLCASRPGTGNEQYFGPGTRLTVT.

The J gene is TRBJ1-3, the V gene TRBV9, with D tentatively TRBD1 (5 bases). Trimming cost V 0 bases and J 2 bases, with 9 bases left between them. CDR3 length equals 15 residues. The germline V gene encodes CDR1 SGDLS and CDR2 YYNGEE. The CDR3 reads CASSVDGGAGNTIYF. CDR3 sequence (DNA): TGTGCCAGCAGCGTAGACGGAGGGGCTGGAAACACCATATATTTT.

V is TRBV5-1 and J is TRBJ2-5; 8 bases agree with TRBD1. With 2 bases clipped from V and 1 base from J, the junction kept 1 base outside the gene matches. CDR3 length: 14 residues. Germline values: CDR1 SGHRS, CDR2 YFSETQ. This CDR3 reads CASSFGQGQETQYF. CDR3 in DNA: TGCGCCAGCAGCTTCGGACAGGGCCAAGAGACCCAGTACTTC.

This sequence joins TRBV9 and TRBJ1-6, with TRBD1 identical over 9 bases. The trim removed 3 bases at V and 10 bases at J, leaving 5 bases unmatched. The length of the CDR3 is 14 residues. Germline assignment: CDR1 SGDLS and CDR2 YYNGEE. The CDR3 spells CASSAGQGYSPLHF. The CDR3 region has the DNA TGTGCCAGCAGCGCCGGACAGGGGTACTCACCCCTCCACTTT.

V is TRBV19 and J is TRBJ2-5, with a tentative D call TRBD2 (6 bases). CDR1 LNHDA and CDR2 SQIVND come from the germline V gene (reference sequence). CDR3 length: 15 residues. V dropped 5 bases and J dropped 4 bases, with 17 bases sitting between them. The CDR3 loop reads CASSPTLARGETQYF. In DNA form, the CDR3 reads TGTGCCAGTAGTCCCACTCTAGCGCGCGGAGAGACCCAGTACTTC.

The chain joins TRBV3-1 (or the pseudogene TRBV3-2) to TRBJ2-1, with 7 bases identical to TRBD1. Germline V gives CDR1 LGHDT, CDR2 YNNKEL (reference sequence). This CDR3 contains 14 residues. V dropped 2 bases and J dropped 4; count of bases not matched to a gene: 2. DNA for the CDR3: TGTGCCAGCAGCCAAAGACAGGGATACAATGAGCAGTTCTTC. Protein: CASSQRQGYNEQFF.

V and J are TRBV5-1 and TRBJ2-7; 11 nucleotides agree with TRBD1. This CDR3 region has 15 residues. Trimming at V came to 7 bases and at J to 3 bases, leaving 9 bases not matched to a gene. CDR1 is SGHRS, CDR2 YFSETQ, per germline. The CDR3 nucleotides read TGCGCCAGCGCAATCGTGGGGACAGGGGGCTACGAGCAGTACTTC. It codes for CASAIVGTGGYEQYF.